This T cell receptor (beta chain) was obtained from a study of T cell responses to AZD1222 COVID-19 vaccine. Study-wide results and caveats: Spike-specific TCR breadth and depth both grew after two AZD1222 doses. Samples come after the peak T cell response, not at day 14. Clonal diversity may have been underestimated, and the donors were mostly white British, with more females than males. Only a handful of AZD1222 recipients, several in all, had baseline seropositivity.

Concerning this clone: What it binds is unknown.

Profiled with immunoSEQ multiplex PCR; TCRdb holds only in-frame clones, not every one. The sample includes about 76,000 clones, about 88% of them seen just once. The starting material was peripheral blood, obtained on day 0 of AZD1222 vaccination. This clonotype originated in an adult in good health.

The CDR3 sequence is CASSLTSGGAGTQYF. CDR3 bases: TGTGCCAGCAGCCTGACTAGCGGAGGGGCCGGTACGCAGTATTTT. The rearrangement links TRBV7-2 to TRBJ2-3, with 9 bases identical to TRBD2. The germline V gene has CDR1 SGHTA and CDR2 FQGNSA. After removal of 5 bases from V and 8 bases from J, the junction contained 11 bases not matched to a gene. The CDR3 extends over 15 amino acids.